One and the same sample provided the 28 T cell receptor beta chains below, sequenced in a study of beta chain features in type 1 diabetes. No antigen has been identified for these receptors. The entirety of the isolated RNA underwent reverse transcription, so expressed TCRB transcripts were sequenced. Measured with immunoSEQ multiplex PCR; TCRdb has only the in-frame clones, and not every one. This sample has nearly 700,000 clones, with around 15% found just once. Study results and limitations: Among patients with Type 1 diabetes, TCRB CDR3s were moderately but significantly shorter in every one of the four CD4+ subsets.

Input material: naive CD4+ T cells from blood. These receptors all stem from a man aged 18 to 29 with type 1 diabetes.

The chain has TRBV7-9 and TRBJ1-4, with TRBD1 matching 11 bases. V was clipped by 5 bases and J by 7 bases; unmatched bases: 3. The CDR3 sequence is 14 residues long. CDR1 and CDR2 (germline): SEHNR, FQNEAQ (reference sequence). The CDR3 region is CASSPGTGGEKLFF. The CDR3 DNA follows: TGTGCCAGCAGCCCGGGGACAGGGGGTGAAAAACTGTTTTTT.

The rearrangement joins TRBV5-1 to TRBJ2-7, with TRBD2 matching 12 bases. With 4 bases clipped from V and 4 bases from J, the junction kept 9 bases outside the gene matches. The germline gives CDR1 SGHRS, CDR2 YFSETQ. The CDR3 length is 16 residues. This CDR3 is CASSVGLAGNSYEQYF. DNA of the CDR3: TGCGCCAGCAGCGTCGGACTAGCGGGGAACAGTTACGAGCAGTACTTC.

This chain uses TRBV5-1 with TRBJ2-7; D may correspond to TRBD1 or TRBD2 (5 bases each). CDR1 SGHRS and CDR2 YFSETQ come from the germline V gene. Trimming left V 0 bases short and J 2 bases short, with 18 bases between. The CDR3 is 17 amino acids. The CDR3 DNA reads TGCGCCAGCAGCTTGGGACGGGGCGATTCGCGGCCCTACGAGCAGTACTTC. It yields the protein CASSLGRGDSRPYEQYF.

The chain's CDR3 is CSVLQGANYGYTF. For the CDR3, the DNA is TGCAGCGTCCTACAGGGGGCTAACTATGGCTACACCTTC. The chain joins TRBV29-1 to TRBJ1-2; 8 bases map to TRBD1. In germline, CDR1 is SQVTM, CDR2 ANQGSEA. The CDR3 extends over 13 amino acids. V lost 6 bases and J lost 0; bases outside the gene matches: 3.

The rearrangement joins TRBV2 to TRBJ1-5; tentative D call: TRBD1 (5 bases). Germline V gene data show CDR1 as SNHLY and CDR2 as FYNNEI. This CDR3 has 13 residues. V shed 7 bases and J shed 6 bases, with 13 bases lying between them. The CDR3 here is CASTVSRGQPQHF. The CDR3 nucleotides read TGTGCCAGCACTGTTAGTAGGGGTCAGCCCCAGCATTTT.

This clone was recorded a few times. The J gene is TRBJ2-5, the V gene TRBV11-2, with D possibly TRBD2 on 6 matching bases. Per germline, CDR1 SGHAT and CDR2 FQNNGV. The CDR3 has 12 amino acids. V lost 6 bases to trimming and J lost 4 bases, with 9 bases between them. Written as DNA, the CDR3 is TGTGCCAGCAGGCGGGGCGCAGAGACCCAGTACTTC. Its protein is CASRRGAETQYF.

This chain links TRBV5-1 with TRBJ2-5; 11 bases map to TRBD1. CDR1 and CDR2 from the germline V gene are SGHRS and YFSETQ. This CDR3 has 16 residues. V lost 4 bases and J lost 5; bases outside the gene matches: 10. CDR3 residues: CASSPGTGGGEETQYF. CDR3 nucleotides: TGCGCCAGCAGCCCAGGGACAGGGGGAGGAGAGGAGACCCAGTACTTC. Based on the CDR3 plus reference TRBV5-1 and TRBJ2-5, the full variable domain is KAGVTQTPRYLIKTRGQQVTLSCSPISGHRSVSWYQQTPGQGLQFLFEYFSETQRNKGNFPGRFSGRQFSNSRSEMNVSTLELGDSALYLCASSPGTGGGEETQYFGPGTRLLVL.

This rearrangement joins TRBV5-8 to TRBJ1-5; TRBD1 is a possible D gene (6 bases). This CDR3 contains 15 residues. V was shortened by 0 bases and J by 2 bases, with 9 bases between the two germline ends. CDR1 SGHTS and CDR2 YDEGEE come from the germline V gene. CDR3 region: CASSLGTVGNQPQHF. The CDR3 DNA reads TGTGCCAGCAGCTTGGGGACAGTGGGCAATCAGCCCCAGCATTTT.

The chain couples TRBV28 to TRBJ2-7; D unresolved. Trimming removed 4 bases from V and 5 bases from J, with 15 bases in between. CDR1 is MDHEN and CDR2 is SYDVKM in the germline V gene. The CDR3 covers 14 residues. CDR3 DNA: TGTGCCAGCAGTTCAACGGGCCCGACGAACGAGCAGTACTTC. Translation: CASSSTGPTNEQYF. Drawing the rest from reference TRBV28 and TRBJ2-7, the complete variable domain is DVKVTQSSRYLVKRTGEKVFLECVQDMDHENMFWYRQDPGLGLRLIYFSYDVKMKEKGDIPEGYSVSREKKERFSLILESASTNQTSMYLCASSSTGPTNEQYFGPGTRLTVT.

The sample holds a few counts of this clone. The chain recombines TRBV5-4 with TRBJ2-2; TRBD1 matches at 7 bases. The trim removed 4 bases at V and 0 bases at J, leaving 9 bases unmatched. The CDR3 is 17 residues long. Germline CDR1 SGHNT, CDR2 YYREEE (reference sequence). The CDR3 nucleotides are TGTGCCAGCAGCCCCGATGACAGGGCTCCGAACACCGGGGAGCTGTTTTTT. Its protein product is CASSPDDRAPNTGELFF.

Regarding this clone: At the DNA level, this CDR3 is encoded by other sequences in the same sample as well. This chain connects TRBV6-5 to TRBJ2-7; possible D gene TRBD1, 6 bases. V gave up 4 bases and J gave up 4 bases, with 8 bases separating them. CDR3 length equals 12 residues. Per the germline V gene, CDR1 is MNHEY and CDR2 is SVGAGI. The CDR3: CASSSTGYEQYF. The CDR3 region has the DNA TGTGCCAGCAGTTCCACAGGGTACGAGCAGTACTTC.

The chain recombines TRBV29-1 with TRBJ1-1, with no clear D. The CDR3 has 12 amino acids. V was cut by 4 bases and J by 2 bases, with 8 bases left in between. CDR1 and CDR2 (germline): SQVTM, ANQGSEA. The DNA of the CDR3 is TGCAGCGTTGGCACGGATAACACTGAAGCTTTCTTT. Translated, it gives CSVGTDNTEAFF.

This clone was counted a few times. This chain connects TRBV9 to TRBJ1-2; TRBD1 matches at 7 bases. The CDR3 runs 15 residues. V shed 6 bases and J 0 bases; nucleotides not matched to a gene: 8. Germline CDR1 and CDR2: SGDLS and YYNGEE. The CDR3 DNA is TGTGCCAGCACCGTGGGGACAGCCCCTAACTATGGCTACACCTTC. Translated, it gives CASTVGTAPNYGYTF.

This clone was seen more than once but under ten times. The V call is TRBV6-1, the J call TRBJ2-3; perhaps TRBD2 as D (6 bases). This CDR3 region has 14 residues. Germline assignment: CDR1 MNHNS and CDR2 SASEGT. Trimming removed 5 bases at V and 4 bases at J, with 13 bases between. The CDR3 nucleotides are TGTGCCAGCAGTCAAGGGACTTGGCCAGATACGCAGTATTTT. Its translation: CASSQGTWPDTQYF.

The chain employs TRBV4-1 and TRBJ2-5; TRBD2 aligns across 8 bases. The CDR3 is made up of 18 amino acids. Germline CDR1 reads MGHRA; CDR2 reads YSYEKL. V shed 4 bases and J 2 bases; nucleotides not matched to a gene: 15. CDR3 DNA sequence: TGCGCCAGCAGCCTTAAGTCTCCTGGCGGGGGGAAGCAAGAGACCCAGTACTTC. Residues: CASSLKSPGGGKQETQYF.

The chain is built from TRBV29-1 and TRBJ1-4, with 7 bases that match TRBD1. The CDR3 runs 12 residues. Per the germline V gene, CDR1 is SQVTM and CDR2 is ANQGSEA. V trimming: 6 bases; J trimming: 5 bases; junction bases outside the gene matches: 3. Written as DNA, the CDR3 is TGCAGCGTGGGACAGCTGAATGAAAAACTGTTTTTT. Amino acids: CSVGQLNEKLFF.

The table lists this clone with a few counts. The V and J genes are TRBV7-9 and TRBJ1-1; D not certain. This CDR3 has 14 amino acids. Trimming left V 2 bases short and J 3 bases short, with 10 bases between. CDR1 SEHNR and CDR2 FQNEAQ come from the germline V gene (reference sequence). The DNA of the CDR3 is TGTGCCAGCAGCTTACGCCAGGTGGACACTGAAGCTTTCTTT. It yields the protein CASSLRQVDTEAFF.

The chain recombines TRBV6-5 with TRBJ2-5, with no clear D. The V gene's germline CDR1 is MNHEY and CDR2 SVGAGI. V gave up 6 bases and J gave up 2 bases, with 10 bases separating them. There are 13 residues in the CDR3. The CDR3 loop reads CASSGTVQETQYF. Written as DNA, the CDR3 is TGTGCCAGCAGCGGCACAGTGCAAGAGACCCAGTACTTC.

A few counts support this clone. The chain recombines TRBV14 with TRBJ1-1, with unresolved D. CDR3 length equals 14 residues. Trimming pared 3 bases from V and 11 bases from J, leaving 19 bases between. Looked up from germline, CDR1 is SGHDN and CDR2 is FVKESK. For the CDR3, the DNA is TGTGCCAGCAGCCAGGCCCGACGGGCCTTGGTGGCTTTCTTT. Its translation is CASSQARRALVAFF.

The V gene is TRBV7-8, the J gene TRBJ1-5; D unresolved. In germline, CDR1 is SGHVS, CDR2 FQNEAQ. This CDR3 comprises 13 residues. V was clipped by 2 bases and J by 5 bases, with 7 bases between them. As DNA, the CDR3 is TGTGCCAGCAGCTTAAGTCTAGATCAGCCCCAGCATTTT. This sequence encodes CASSLSLDQPQHF.

The chain is built from TRBV6-5 and TRBJ1-1; D is undetermined. Germline V CDR1 and CDR2: MNHEY, SVGAGI. The V and J ends lost 6 bases and 1 base respectively, with 12 bases between them. This CDR3 comprises 14 residues. The CDR3 loop is CASSSTAANTEAFF. CDR3 sequence (DNA): TGTGCCAGCAGCTCGACGGCAGCGAACACTGAAGCTTTCTTT.

There are a few counts of this clone. This rearrangement joins TRBV30 to TRBJ1-2, with 7 bases matching TRBD1. The CDR3 is 14 residues long. Germline CDR1 is GTSNPN and CDR2 is SVGIG (reference sequence). Unmatched junction bases numbered 14, after V lost 5 bases and J lost 8 bases. This CDR3 reads CAWAPGGRIYGYTF. The CDR3 DNA sequence: TGTGCCTGGGCACCAGGGGGGCGAATCTACGGCTACACCTTC.

This clone was seen only a few times. V gene TRBV28 combines with J gene TRBJ2-6, with D perhaps TRBD2 (7 bases). The V end lost 6 bases, the J end lost 0 bases, and 12 bases lay between the germline ends. CDR1 is MDHEN, CDR2 SYDVKM, per germline. This CDR3 contains 16 residues. CDR3 DNA sequence: TGTGCCAGCAGACGTGCGGGGGCCTCTGGGGCCAACGTCCTGACTTTC. Its protein is CASRRAGASGANVLTF.

This rearrangement joins TRBV2 to TRBJ1-5; D unresolved. CDR1 is SNHLY, CDR2 FYNNEI, per germline. The CDR3 is made up of 13 amino acids. Trimming removed 7 bases from V and 7 bases from J, with 14 bases in between. Here the CDR3 reads CASKSAADQPQHF. DNA for the CDR3: TGTGCCAGCAAGAGTGCGGCGGACCAGCCCCAGCATTTT.

This clone occurred a few times. The chain employs TRBV11-1 and TRBJ2-1, with D possibly being TRBD1 (6 bases). V lost 3 bases and J 3 bases, leaving 12 bases between the germline ends. The germline CDR1 and CDR2 sequences are SGHAT and FQDESV (reference sequence). There are 15 residues in the CDR3. CDR3 coding DNA: TGTGCCAGCAGCTTCGCGACAGGAGTCTACAATGAGCAGTTCTTC. Translating it yields CASSFATGVYNEQFF.

The chain carries TRBV5-1 and TRBJ2-3, with 8 nucleotides matching TRBD2. CDR1 is SGHRS and CDR2 is YFSETQ in the germline V gene. The CDR3 sequence is 16 residues long. V was clipped by 0 bases and J by 2 bases; unmatched bases: 5. CDR3 coding DNA: TGCGCCAGCAGCTTGGATTTAGCGGGGTACACAGATACGCAGTATTTT. As protein: CASSLDLAGYTDTQYF.

A few counts support this clone. The chain combines TRBV21-1 with TRBJ1-2; the D call in the table, TRBD1, was not verified against the DNA. TRBV21-1 is a pseudogene segment. The CDR3 length is 17 residues. DNA for the CDR3: TGTGCCAGCAGCAACCACCTGGACAGGCCCCAGGCCTATGGCTACACCTTC. It specifies CASSNHLDRPQAYGYTF.

CDR3 amino acids: CASRRQGYGYTF. CDR3 coding DNA: TGTGCCAGCAGACGCCAGGGGTATGGCTACACCTTC. V and J are TRBV6-6 and TRBJ1-2; a weak D match, TRBD1 (6 bases). The CDR3 loop spans 12 amino acids. In germline, CDR1 is MNHNY, CDR2 SVGAGI (reference sequence). Trimming removed 6 bases at V and 5 bases at J, with 10 bases between.